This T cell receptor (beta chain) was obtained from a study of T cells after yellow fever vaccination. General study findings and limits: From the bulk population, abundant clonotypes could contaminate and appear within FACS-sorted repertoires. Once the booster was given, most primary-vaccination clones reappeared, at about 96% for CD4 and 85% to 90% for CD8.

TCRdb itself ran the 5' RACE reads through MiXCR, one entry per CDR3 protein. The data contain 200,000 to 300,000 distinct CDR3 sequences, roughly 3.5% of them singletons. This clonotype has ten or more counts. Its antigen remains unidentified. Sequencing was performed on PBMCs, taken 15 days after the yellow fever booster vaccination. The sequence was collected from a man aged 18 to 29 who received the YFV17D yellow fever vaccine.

The CDR3: CASTTTGGDSPLHF. The CDR3 DNA reads as TGTGCCAGCACCACGACAGGAGGAGATTCACCCCTCCACTTT. The chain employs TRBV25-1 and TRBJ1-6; a weak D match, TRBD1 (6 bases). Germline V CDR1 and CDR2: MGHDK, SYGVNS. The length of the CDR3 is 14 residues. V lost 7 bases to trimming and J lost 8 bases, with 15 bases between them.